What follows are 31 T cell receptor beta chains derived from one specimen sequenced in a study of cytomegalovirus exposure and HLA in healthy donors. PCR involved 60 Vbeta and 13 Jbeta primers. TCRdb's table, derived via immunoSEQ multiplex PCR, lists solely in-frame clones and lacks some. The table shows around 200,000 clones, with roughly 78% occurring only once. Material: PBMCs. All receptors come from a boy younger than 18 in good health and CMV-seronegative.

This clone was picked up a small number of times. The chain joins TRBV18 to TRBJ2-3; 7 bases are a match to TRBD1. CDR1 is KGHSH, CDR2 LQKENI, per germline. CDR3 length: 16 amino acids. V lost 5 bases, J lost 0 bases, and 8 bases stayed unmatched. The CDR3 is CASSTRGQASTDTQYF. The CDR3 nucleotides are TGTGCCAGCTCAACCCGAGGACAGGCTAGCACAGATACGCAGTATTTT.

The DNA for the CDR3 is TGTGCCTGGAGTGCAGGGACAGGGGGACAAAAACTGTTTTTT. It codes for CAWSAGTGGQKLFF. The chain carries TRBV30 and TRBJ1-4; 11 positions agree with TRBD1. The CDR3 sequence is 14 residues long. After removal of 1 base from V and 9 bases from J, the junction contained 4 bases not matched to a gene. Germline assignment: CDR1 GTSNPN and CDR2 SVGIG (reference sequence).

This chain connects TRBV5-6 to TRBJ1-6; 9 bases align to TRBD1. CDR3 size: 15 residues. CDR1 and CDR2 from the germline V gene are SGHDT and YYEEEE. The trim removed 1 base at V and 7 bases at J, leaving 3 bases unmatched. The CDR3 region has the DNA TGTGCCAGCAGCTTGTCCGGGACAGGGAATTCACCCCTCCACTTT. Translating it yields CASSLSGTGNSPLHF.

This clone came up a few times. This chain connects TRBV19 to TRBJ2-7; 9 nucleotides line up with TRBD2. Trimming removed 3 bases from V and 5 bases from J; junction bases left unmatched: 11. Per the germline V gene, CDR1 is LNHDA and CDR2 is SQIVND (reference sequence). The CDR3 contains 16 residues. The CDR3 DNA sequence: TGTGCCAGTAGTATTTTGGCGGGAGGGGCTGGAAACGAGCAGTACTTC. Its translation is CASSILAGGAGNEQYF. Using reference TRBV19 and TRBJ2-7 for the parts outside the CDR3, the full variable domain is DGGITQSPKYLFRKEGQNVTLSCEQNLNHDAMYWYRQDPGQGLRLIYYSQIVNDFQKGDIAEGYSVSREKKESFPLTVTSAQKNPTAFYLCASSILAGGAGNEQYFGPGTRLTVT.

The gene calls are TRBV7-3 and TRBJ2-3; D not certain. Germline CDR1 reads SGHTA; CDR2 reads FQGTGA. V was cut by 4 bases and J by 2 bases, with 10 bases left in between. The CDR3 length is 14 residues. DNA for the CDR3: TGTGCCAGCAGCTCGAATTCCTACACAGATACGCAGTATTTT. This sequence encodes CASSSNSYTDTQYF. Supplemented by reference TRBV7-3 and TRBJ2-3, the full variable domain reads GAGVSQTPSNKVTEKGKYVELRCDPISGHTALYWYRQSLGQGPEFLIYFQGTGAADDSGLPNDRFFAVRPEGSVSTLKIQRTERGDSAVYLCASSSNSYTDTQYFGPGTRLTVL.

The chain uses TRBV30 and TRBJ2-1; 8 nucleotides align to TRBD1. Germline-derived CDR1 and CDR2 are GTSNPN and SVGIG (reference sequence). This CDR3 contains 14 residues. The V gene end was trimmed by 1 base and the J gene end by 8 bases; junction bases not matched to a gene: 7. The CDR3 is CAWSARTGTDEQFF. The DNA of the CDR3 is TGTGCCTGGAGTGCCCGGACAGGGACGGATGAGCAGTTCTTC.

The J gene is TRBJ1-3, the V gene TRBV9; 7 positions match TRBD1. Germline-derived CDR1 and CDR2 are SGDLS and YYNGEE. The CDR3 loop spans 18 amino acids. Trimming at V came to 3 bases and at J to 0 bases, leaving 12 bases not matched to a gene. The CDR3 bases are TGTGCCAGCAGCGACAGACAGGGCCCCCTCAGCTCTGGAAACACCATATATTTT. This encodes CASSDRQGPLSSGNTIYF.

The table lists this clone with a few counts. V is TRBV7-9 and J is TRBJ2-2; 7 bases are a match to TRBD1. The CDR3 has 15 residues. Germline V CDR1 and CDR2: SEHNR, FQNEAQ (reference sequence). Unmatched junction bases numbered 8, after V lost 5 bases and J lost 5 bases. CDR3 protein: CASSPRNRGTGELFF. DNA of the CDR3: TGTGCCAGCAGCCCCCGTAACAGGGGAACCGGGGAGCTGTTTTTT. Full variable domain (missing parts from reference TRBV7-9 and TRBJ2-2): DTGVSQNPRHKITKRGQNVTFRCDPISEHNRLYWYRQTLGQGPEFLTYFQNEAQLEKSRLLSDRFSAERPKGSFSTLEIQRTEQGDSAMYLCASSPRNRGTGELFFGEGSRLTVL.

This clone has only a few counts. The chain has TRBV2 and TRBJ1-2, with a weak D call TRBD1 (6 bases). CDR1 and CDR2 from the germline V gene are SNHLY and FYNNEI. The V end lost 6 bases, the J end lost 7 bases, and 9 bases lay between the germline ends. This CDR3 spans 11 amino acids. CDR3 DNA sequence: TGTGCCAGCAGGGAGGACAGTGGCTACACCTTC. This codes for CASREDSGYTF.

This sequence joins TRBV9 and TRBJ2-2, with a tentative D call TRBD2 (6 bases). The germline V gene encodes CDR1 SGDLS and CDR2 YYNGEE. V lost 0 bases and J 0 bases, leaving 9 bases between the germline ends. This CDR3 spans 16 amino acids. The CDR3 sequence: CASSVAGGSNTGELFF. The CDR3 nucleotides are TGTGCCAGCAGCGTAGCTGGGGGGTCGAACACCGGGGAGCTGTTTTTT.

The genes are TRBV6-6 and TRBJ2-5; the match to TRBD1 covers 8 bases. The ends lost 8 bases at V and 2 bases at J; junction bases unmatched: 4. The CDR3 totals 13 residues. Germline-derived CDR1 and CDR2 are MNHNY and SVGAGI (reference sequence). The CDR3 sequence is CASSRGPQETQYF. In DNA form, the CDR3 reads TGTGCCAGCTCCAGGGGGCCGCAAGAGACCCAGTACTTC.

V gene TRBV5-1 combines with J gene TRBJ2-1; 7 positions match TRBD1. The CDR3 sequence is 14 residues long. V trimming: 5 bases; J trimming: 9 bases; junction bases outside the gene matches: 11. Germline V gene lookup returns CDR1 SGHRS and CDR2 YFSETQ. The chain's CDR3 is CASSTDRRGSEQFF. The CDR3 DNA is TGCGCCAGCAGTACGGACAGGCGAGGTTCTGAGCAGTTCTTC.

The chain couples TRBV9 to TRBJ1-1; 9 nucleotides match TRBD1. The V gene's germline CDR1 is SGDLS and CDR2 YYNGEE. V shed 3 bases and J 1 base; nucleotides not matched to a gene: 4. CDR3 length: 15 amino acids. CDR3 nucleotides: TGTGCCAGCAGCGCTGGGACAGGGAGGAACACTGAAGCTTTCTTT. Its translation is CASSAGTGRNTEAFF.

Written as DNA, the CDR3 is TGCGCCAGCAGCCAAGATAACTTGGAGGTACCTAACACTGAAGCTTTCTTT. Translation: CASSQDNLEVPNTEAFF. V gene TRBV4-3 combines with J gene TRBJ1-1; D unresolved. V was clipped by 0 bases and J by 2 bases, with 16 bases between them. Germline V gene sequence: CDR1 LGHNA, CDR2 YSLEER. The CDR3 extends over 17 amino acids.

This chain's CDR3 is CASSVYGGQPQHF. The CDR3 DNA reads TGTGCCAGCAGCGTATACGGAGGGCAGCCCCAGCATTTT. The V call is TRBV9, the J call TRBJ1-5; D unresolved. The CDR3 has 13 amino acids. Germline V gene lookup returns CDR1 SGDLS and CDR2 YYNGEE. Trimming stripped 1 base from V and 7 bases from J, with 9 bases between.

The chain recombines TRBV7-9 with TRBJ1-1, with TRBD1 matching over 7 bases. Germline assignment: CDR1 SEHNR and CDR2 FQNEAQ (reference sequence). The J segment lost 8 bases and the V segment lost 1 base, leaving 10 bases of the junction unmatched. The CDR3 loop spans 15 amino acids. The CDR3 DNA reads TGTGCCAGCAGCTTAGTAATGTCAGGGGGTTCCGAAGCTTTCTTT. This sequence encodes CASSLVMSGGSEAFF. Looking up the rest from reference TRBV7-9 and TRBJ1-1 gives the full variable domain: DTGVSQNPRHKITKRGQNVTFRCDPISEHNRLYWYRQTLGQGPEFLTYFQNEAQLEKSRLLSDRFSAERPKGSFSTLEIQRTEQGDSAMYLCASSLVMSGGSEAFFGQGTRLTVV.

The chain joins TRBV7-9 to TRBJ2-2; maybe TRBD1 (6 bases). CDR3 length equals 12 residues. The ends were cut back, 4 bases at V and 7 bases at J, with 7 bases in the middle. Looked up from germline, CDR1 is SEHNR and CDR2 is FQNEAQ (reference sequence). The CDR3 coding sequence is TGTGCCAGCAGCTCAGGGGTCGGGGAGCTGTTTTTT. Protein product: CASSSGVGELFF.

This sequence joins TRBV6-1 and TRBJ1-1, with unresolved D. The length of the CDR3 is 14 residues. V was shortened by 2 bases and J by 5 bases, with 12 bases between the two germline ends. Germline values: CDR1 MNHNS, CDR2 SASEGT. As DNA, the CDR3 is TGTGCCAGCAGTGAAAGAGTAAGAGGGACTGAAGCTTTCTTT. Protein sequence: CASSERVRGTEAFF.

This clone was seen only a few times. The chain has TRBV5-1 and TRBJ1-3, with D uncertain. Germline-derived CDR1 and CDR2 are SGHRS and YFSETQ. Trimming shortened V by 0 bases and J by 3 bases, and 13 bases separated the two germline ends. The CDR3 is made up of 16 amino acids. DNA of the CDR3: TGCGCCAGCAGCTTGGAAGCTAACGGCGGTGGAAACACCATATATTTT. Translating gives CASSLEANGGGNTIYF.

The J gene is TRBJ2-5, the V gene TRBV2; 7 bases agree with TRBD2. The DNA end is more similar to TRBJ2-7, so the J call may be wrong. From germline, CDR1 is SNHLY and CDR2 FYNNEI. The length of the CDR3 is 15 residues. The CDR3 nucleotides are TGTGCCAGCAGTGCCCTGGGGAGGGTTCGCGACGAGCAGTACTTC. It codes for CASSALGRVRDEQYF.

This rearrangement joins TRBV30 to TRBJ1-2; maybe TRBD1 (5 bases). The V gene's germline CDR1 is GTSNPN and CDR2 SVGIG (reference sequence). V shed 2 bases and J shed 0 bases, with 10 bases lying between them. The CDR3 has 14 amino acids. The CDR3 DNA is TGTGCCTGGAGTTGGACATTTTCTAACTATGGCTACACCTTC. Translated, it gives CAWSWTFSNYGYTF.

This sequence joins TRBV30 and TRBJ2-5; TRBD2 is a possible D gene (5 bases). CDR3 size: 17 residues. The V end was cut by 3 bases, the J end by 0 bases, with 20 bases between. Germline CDR1 GTSNPN, CDR2 SVGIG (reference sequence). CDR3 region: CAWSADKFWEYQETQYF. CDR3 nucleotides: TGTGCCTGGAGCGCCGATAAATTCTGGGAGTACCAAGAGACCCAGTACTTC. Complete variable domain (other parts from reference TRBV30 and TRBJ2-5): SQTIHQWPATLVQPVGSPLSLECTVEGTSNPNLYWYRQAAGRGLQLLFYSVGIGQISSEVPQNLSASRPQDRQFILSSKKLLLSDSGFYLCAWSADKFWEYQETQYFGPGTRLLVL.

A few counts support this clone. CDR3 nucleotide sequence: TGTGCCAGCAGTAATGACAACTCTGGAAACACCATATATTTT. Encoded protein: CASSNDNSGNTIYF. This rearrangement joins TRBV2 to TRBJ1-3; D is unresolved. This CDR3 is built from 14 residues. V was trimmed by 5 bases and J by 0 bases, leaving 8 bases between them. In germline, CDR1 is SNHLY, CDR2 FYNNEI. Looking up the rest from reference TRBV2 and TRBJ1-3 gives the full variable domain: EPEVTQTPSHQVTQMGQEVILRCVPISNHLYFYWYRQILGQKVEFLVSFYNNEISEKSEIFDDQFSVERPDGSNFTLKIRSTKLEDSAMYFCASSNDNSGNTIYFGEGSWLTVV.

The chain joins TRBV19 to TRBJ1-5; D is uncertain. The germline V and J ends were trimmed by 6 bases and 3 bases, with 9 bases remaining between them. Germline assignment: CDR1 LNHDA and CDR2 SQIVND (reference sequence). The CDR3 runs to 13 residues. The CDR3 nucleotides read TGTGCCAGTAGGGAACAGTACAATCAGCCCCAGCATTTT. Its protein is CASREQYNQPQHF. The full variable domain, completed using reference TRBV19 and TRBJ1-5, is DGGITQSPKYLFRKEGQNVTLSCEQNLNHDAMYWYRQDPGQGLRLIYYSQIVNDFQKGDIAEGYSVSREKKESFPLTVTSAQKNPTAFYLCASREQYNQPQHFGDGTRLSIL.

V gene TRBV5-1 combines with J gene TRBJ1-2, with TRBD1 matching 7 bases. Germline CDR1 SGHRS, CDR2 YFSETQ. Germline trimming cut 4 bases from V and 8 bases from J; bases unmatched to any gene: 11. The CDR3 runs to 14 residues. CDR3 sequence: CASSARQGTGGYTF. The CDR3 nucleotides are TGCGCCAGCAGCGCGAGACAGGGAACTGGGGGCTACACCTTC.

This clone was seen a few times. The J gene is TRBJ1-2, the V gene TRBV30, with 8 bases aligning to TRBD1. V gave up 0 bases and J gave up 8 bases; unmatched junction bases: 5. The CDR3 covers 13 residues. Germline V gene data show CDR1 as GTSNPN and CDR2 as SVGIG (reference sequence). For the CDR3, the DNA is TGTGCCTGGAGTGTTTTGGGACAGGCAGGCTACACCTTC. Its protein is CAWSVLGQAGYTF.

The genes are TRBV7-9 and TRBJ2-4; 12 nucleotides align to TRBD2. CDR1 is SEHNR, CDR2 FQNEAQ, per germline (reference sequence). V was clipped by 1 base and J by 13 bases; unmatched bases: 2. The CDR3 totals 13 residues. The CDR3 DNA sequence: TGTGCCAGCAGCTTAGGGACTAGCGGGAAACAGTACTTC. As protein: CASSLGTSGKQYF.

This clone was detected a few times. This chain connects TRBV4-3 to TRBJ2-7, with TRBD2 as a possible D gene (5 bases). Germline V gene lookup returns CDR1 LGHNA and CDR2 YSLEER. The CDR3 totals 16 residues. V lost 0 bases to trimming and J lost 0 bases, with 12 bases between them. CDR3 residues: CASSQDSLAGSYEQYF. The CDR3 bases are TGCGCCAGCAGCCAAGATTCGCTAGCAGGCTCCTACGAGCAGTACTTC.

V gene TRBV14 combines with J gene TRBJ2-7, with 7 bases lining up with TRBD1. CDR3 length: 15 residues. Germline-derived CDR1 and CDR2 are SGHDN and FVKESK. Losses at the gene ends were 2 bases for V and 0 bases for J; bases not matched to a gene: 4. The CDR3: CASSQSGQSSYEQYF. In DNA, the CDR3 is TGTGCCAGCAGCCAATCGGGACAGTCCTCCTACGAGCAGTACTTC.

This clone showed up just once. CDR3 amino acids: CGAASEAAEGDTGELFF. The CDR3 nucleotides are TGTGGGGCCGCAAGCGAAGCAGCCGAGGGCGACACCGGGGAGCTGTTTTTT. V gene TRBV5-7 combines with J gene TRBJ2-2; D might be TRBD2 (5 bases). TRBV5-7 is known as an ORF, though its function is uncertain. The CDR3 runs 17 residues.

The rearrangement uses TRBV5-1 and TRBJ1-1, with 8 bases lining up with TRBD1. Trimming at V came to 5 bases and at J to 8 bases, leaving 8 bases not matched to a gene. The CDR3 runs to 13 residues. Germline V CDR1 and CDR2: SGHRS, YFSETQ. CDR3 region: CASSMERDREAFF. The CDR3 DNA is TGCGCCAGCAGTATGGAGAGGGACAGGGAAGCTTTCTTT.